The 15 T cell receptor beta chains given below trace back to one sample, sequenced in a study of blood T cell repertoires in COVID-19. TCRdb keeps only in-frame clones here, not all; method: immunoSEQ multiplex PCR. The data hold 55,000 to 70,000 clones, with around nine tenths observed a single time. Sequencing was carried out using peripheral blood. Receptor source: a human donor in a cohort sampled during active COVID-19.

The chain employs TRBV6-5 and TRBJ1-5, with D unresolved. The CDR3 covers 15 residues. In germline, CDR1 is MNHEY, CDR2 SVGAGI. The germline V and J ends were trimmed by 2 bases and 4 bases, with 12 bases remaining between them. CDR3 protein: CASSYRSGPNQPQHF. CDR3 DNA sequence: TGTGCCAGCAGTTACCGGTCAGGCCCGAATCAGCCCCAGCATTTT.

CDR3 amino acids: CASSFRTEYGYTF. Here the CDR3 DNA reads TGTGCCAGCAGCTTTCGGACAGAGTATGGCTACACCTTC. This chain joins TRBV5-6 and TRBJ1-2; weak D call: TRBD1 (6 bases). The CDR3 totals 13 residues. The ends were cut back, 2 bases at V and 5 bases at J, with 10 bases in the middle. Germline values: CDR1 SGHDT, CDR2 YYEEEE. The entire variable domain, with the rest obtained from reference TRBV5-6 and TRBJ1-2, is as follows: DAGVTQSPTHLIKTRGQQVTLRCSPKSGHDTVSWYQQALGQGPQFIFQYYEEEERQRGNFPDRFSGHQFPNYSSELNVNALLLGDSALYLCASSFRTEYGYTFGSGTRLTVV.

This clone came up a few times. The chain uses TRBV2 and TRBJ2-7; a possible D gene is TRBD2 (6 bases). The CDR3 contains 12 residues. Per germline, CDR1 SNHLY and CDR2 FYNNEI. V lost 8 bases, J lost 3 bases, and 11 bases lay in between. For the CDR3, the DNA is TGTGCCAGCTCGTCGGGACTCTACGAGCAGTACTTC. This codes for CASSSGLYEQYF.

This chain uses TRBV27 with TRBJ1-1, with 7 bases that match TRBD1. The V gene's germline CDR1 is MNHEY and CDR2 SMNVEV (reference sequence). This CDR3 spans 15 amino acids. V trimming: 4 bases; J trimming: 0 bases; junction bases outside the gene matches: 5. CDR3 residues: CASSSIDRVNTEAFF. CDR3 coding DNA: TGTGCCAGCAGTTCCATAGACAGGGTGAACACTGAAGCTTTCTTT.

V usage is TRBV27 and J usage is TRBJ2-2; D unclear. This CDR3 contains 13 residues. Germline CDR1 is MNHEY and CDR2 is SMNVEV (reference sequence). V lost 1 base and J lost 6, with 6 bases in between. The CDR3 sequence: CASSLYFAGELFF. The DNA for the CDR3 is TGTGCCAGCAGTTTATACTTCGCCGGGGAGCTGTTTTTT.

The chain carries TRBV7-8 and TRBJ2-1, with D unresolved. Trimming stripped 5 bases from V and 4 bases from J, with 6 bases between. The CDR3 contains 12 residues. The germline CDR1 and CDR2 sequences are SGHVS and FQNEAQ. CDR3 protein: CASSPVYNEQFF. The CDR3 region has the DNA TGTGCCAGCAGCCCCGTATACAATGAGCAGTTCTTC. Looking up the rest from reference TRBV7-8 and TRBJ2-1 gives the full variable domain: GAGVSQSPRYKVAKRGQDVALRCDPISGHVSLFWYQQALGQGPEFLTYFQNEAQLDKSGLPSDRFFAERPEGSVSTLKIQRTQQEDSAVYLCASSPVYNEQFFGPGTRLTVL.

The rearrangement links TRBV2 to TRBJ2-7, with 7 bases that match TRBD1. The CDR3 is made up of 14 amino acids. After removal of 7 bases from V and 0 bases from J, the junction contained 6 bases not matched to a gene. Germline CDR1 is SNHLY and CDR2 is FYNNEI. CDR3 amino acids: CASNNRGSSYEQYF. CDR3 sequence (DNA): TGTGCCAGCAATAACAGGGGAAGCTCCTACGAGCAGTACTTC.

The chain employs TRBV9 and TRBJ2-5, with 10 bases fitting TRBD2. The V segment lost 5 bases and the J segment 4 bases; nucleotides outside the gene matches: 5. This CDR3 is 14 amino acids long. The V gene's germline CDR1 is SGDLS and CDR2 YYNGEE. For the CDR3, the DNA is TGTGCCAGCAGTATAGCGGGAGGACCAGAGACCCAGTACTTC. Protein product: CASSIAGGPETQYF.

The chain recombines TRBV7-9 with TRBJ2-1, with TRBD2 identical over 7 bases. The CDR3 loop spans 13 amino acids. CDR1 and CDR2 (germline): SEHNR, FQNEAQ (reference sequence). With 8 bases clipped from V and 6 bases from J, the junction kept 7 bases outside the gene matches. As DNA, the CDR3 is TGTGCCAGCGGGGGGGGTAGCCGCAATGAGCAGTTCTTC. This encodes CASGGGSRNEQFF.

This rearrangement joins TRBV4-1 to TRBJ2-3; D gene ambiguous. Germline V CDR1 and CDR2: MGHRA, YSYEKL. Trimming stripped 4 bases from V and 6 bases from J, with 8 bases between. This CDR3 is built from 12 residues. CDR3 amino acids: CASSRPPDTQYF. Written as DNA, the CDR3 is TGCGCCAGCAGCCGGCCCCCCGATACGCAGTATTTT.

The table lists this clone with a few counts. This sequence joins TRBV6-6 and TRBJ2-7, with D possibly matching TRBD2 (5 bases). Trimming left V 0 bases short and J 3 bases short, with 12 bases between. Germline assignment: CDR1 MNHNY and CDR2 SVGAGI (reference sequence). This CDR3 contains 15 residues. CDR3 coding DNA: TGTGCCAGCAGTTACTCAGCGGTCGCCGGCTACGAGCAGTACTTC. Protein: CASSYSAVAGYEQYF.

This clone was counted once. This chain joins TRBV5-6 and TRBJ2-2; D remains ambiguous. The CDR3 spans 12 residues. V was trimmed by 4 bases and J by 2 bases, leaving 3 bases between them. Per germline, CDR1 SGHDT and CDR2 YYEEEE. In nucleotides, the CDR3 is TGTGCCAGCAGCCCAAACACCGGGGAGCTGTTTTTT. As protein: CASSPNTGELFF.

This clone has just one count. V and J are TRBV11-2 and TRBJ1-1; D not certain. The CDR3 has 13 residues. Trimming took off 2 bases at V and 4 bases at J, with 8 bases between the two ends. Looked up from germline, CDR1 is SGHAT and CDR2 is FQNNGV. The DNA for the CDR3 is TGTGCCAGCAGCTTAAGAGAGGGCACTGAAGCTTTCTTT. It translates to CASSLREGTEAFF.

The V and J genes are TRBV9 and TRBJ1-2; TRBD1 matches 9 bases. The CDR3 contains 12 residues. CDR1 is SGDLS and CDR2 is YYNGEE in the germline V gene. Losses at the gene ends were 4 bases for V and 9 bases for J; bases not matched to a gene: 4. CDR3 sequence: CASSMDRGRYTF. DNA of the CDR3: TGTGCCAGCAGCATGGACAGGGGCCGCTACACCTTC.

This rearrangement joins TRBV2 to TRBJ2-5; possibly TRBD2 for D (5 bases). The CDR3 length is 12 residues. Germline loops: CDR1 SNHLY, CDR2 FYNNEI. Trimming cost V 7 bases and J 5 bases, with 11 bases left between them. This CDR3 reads CASTDYIETQYF. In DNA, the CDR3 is TGTGCCAGCACCGACTATATTGAGACCCAGTACTTC.